The clone carrying this TCR beta chain showed up just once. Its antigen is still unknown. CD45RO/CCR7/CD25/CD127/CD95/CD27 staining was used to isolate CD4+ naive, central memory, regulatory and stem cell-like memory cells by sorting. The data derive from a study of beta chain features in type 1 diabetes. Study-level points and caveats: In all four CD4+ subsets, TCRB CDR3 length was significantly, moderately reduced in type 1 diabetes. The study found that naive, central memory and Treg TCRB repertoires appeared more similar in patients than in healthy donors. There was a possibility that cDNA sequencing over-represented cells with high TCR expression.

The ends were cut back, 6 bases at V and 6 bases at J, with 15 bases in the middle. This CDR3 is 14 amino acids long. Looked up from germline, CDR1 is SNHLY and CDR2 is FYNNEI. Every bit of the isolated RNA underwent reverse transcription, so sequencing read expressed TCRB transcripts. Sequencing used immunoSEQ multiplex PCR; TCRdb keeps in-frame clones, though not all of them. The sample lists around 710,000 clones; around an eighth were seen once. The source material was naive CD4+ T cells from blood. The sequence was obtained from a young man with type 1 diabetes. The V call is TRBV2, the J call TRBJ1-5, with D tentatively TRBD1 (5 bases). The CDR3 region is CASSPGAYSQPQHF. Here the CDR3 DNA reads TGTGCCAGCAGCCCCGGGGCCTATAGTCAGCCCCAGCATTTT.